A single sample gave rise to the 22 T cell receptor beta chains below, sequenced in a study of Tregs in tolerant kidney transplant recipients. Sequencing used immunoSEQ multiplex PCR; TCRdb keeps in-frame clones, though not all of them. The sample has some 240,000 clones, about 80% seen once. Sequencing input: CD4+ T cells from blood. These receptors all stem from a human donor in good health.

The gene calls are TRBV5-6 and TRBJ2-6; D remains ambiguous. Between the trimmed V and J ends, which lost 2 bases and 0 bases, there was a span of 3 bases. The CDR3 is 14 amino acids. CDR1 SGHDT and CDR2 YYEEEE come from the germline V gene. Written as DNA, the CDR3 is TGTGCCAGCAGCTTTAGCTCTGGGGCCAACGTCCTGACTTTC. Protein: CASSFSSGANVLTF.

The chain recombines TRBV6-6 with TRBJ2-2; 7 bases map to TRBD1. V was pared by 5 bases and J by 2 bases, with 5 bases of the junction left unmatched. The CDR3 runs to 15 residues. Germline V gives CDR1 MNHNY, CDR2 SVGAGI (reference sequence). CDR3 region: CASSPDRANTGELFF. CDR3 sequence (DNA): TGTGCCAGCAGTCCCGACAGGGCAAACACCGGGGAGCTGTTTTTT.

The chain is built from TRBV18 and TRBJ2-5, with 7 bases aligning to TRBD2. The J call is in doubt because the DNA end fits TRBJ2-7 better. The CDR3 covers 15 residues. Germline values: CDR1 KGHSH, CDR2 LQKENI. CDR3 DNA: TGTGCCAGCTCCTCCGGAGCTAGCGGCGCCTACGAGCAGTACTTC. It is translated as CASSSGASGAYEQYF.

This clone was observed once. The chain uses TRBV30 and TRBJ2-1, with D possibly matching TRBD2 (6 bases). The V gene's germline CDR1 is GTSNPN and CDR2 SVGIG (reference sequence). V shed 1 base and J shed 10 bases, with 23 bases lying between them. The CDR3 totals 16 residues. The CDR3 bases are TGTGCCTGGAGTGCCCCCCGGGGCGGGAAGCTTTGGGAGCAGTTCTTC. Translating gives CAWSAPRGGKLWEQFF.

This clone was picked up one time. The chain combines TRBV9 with TRBJ2-5, with 9 bases aligning to TRBD1. This CDR3 has 14 amino acids. Germline V lookup: CDR1 SGDLS, CDR2 YYNGEE. V was pared by 4 bases and J by 2 bases, with 3 bases of the junction left unmatched. The CDR3 loop is CASSPGQGQETQYF. The DNA for the CDR3 is TGTGCCAGCAGCCCGGGACAGGGACAAGAGACCCAGTACTTC.

The chain has TRBV7-9 and TRBJ1-1, with no clear D. CDR1 is SEHNR and CDR2 is FQNEAQ in the germline V gene (reference sequence). Trimming cost V 7 bases and J 0 bases, with 6 bases left between them. The CDR3 is made up of 12 amino acids. The CDR3 reads CASTRLNTEAFF. CDR3 DNA: TGTGCCAGCACCCGGTTGAACACTGAAGCTTTCTTT.

This chain connects TRBV25-1 to TRBJ2-1; 10 bases are shared with TRBD2. Germline assignment: CDR1 MGHDK and CDR2 SYGVNS. The CDR3 totals 18 residues. After removal of 10 bases from V and 5 bases from J, the junction contained 20 bases not matched to a gene. This chain's CDR3 is CATQTSGPGKWKNNEQFF. CDR3 nucleotide sequence: TGTGCCACCCAGACTAGCGGGCCAGGAAAATGGAAAAACAATGAGCAGTTCTTC.

The chain employs TRBV7-8 and TRBJ1-2, with no clear D. Trimming removed 0 bases at V and 6 bases at J, with 11 bases between. Germline CDR1 reads SGHVS; CDR2 reads FQNEAQ. The CDR3 is made up of 14 amino acids. Here the CDR3 DNA reads TGTGCCAGCAGCTTAGCGCGAGGCACAAATGGCTACACCTTC. This encodes CASSLARGTNGYTF.

This sequence joins TRBV10-3 and TRBJ1-2, with 8 positions matching TRBD1. The V segment lost 3 bases and the J segment 4 bases; nucleotides outside the gene matches: 7. The CDR3 loop spans 15 amino acids. Per germline, CDR1 ENHRY and CDR2 SYGVKD. In DNA form, the CDR3 reads TGTGCCATCAGTGAATCAGACAGGGGCCCCTATGGCTACACCTTC. Its translation: CAISESDRGPYGYTF.

V gene TRBV11-2 combines with J gene TRBJ2-7; tentative D call: TRBD1 (6 bases). The V and J ends lost 6 bases and 3 bases respectively, with 18 bases between them. This CDR3 is 15 amino acids long. CDR1 and CDR2 (germline): SGHAT, FQNNGV. The CDR3 DNA sequence: TGTGCCAGCAGTGAGACCAGGGGACAAATCTACGAGCAGTACTTC. Residues: CASSETRGQIYEQYF.

The chain recombines TRBV30 with TRBJ2-7; TRBD1 or TRBD2 may be the D gene (6 bases each). The CDR3 length is 14 residues. The germline CDR1 and CDR2 sequences are GTSNPN and SVGIG (reference sequence). The ends were cut back, 5 bases at V and 5 bases at J, with 19 bases in the middle. The CDR3 DNA is TGTGCCTGGGCGCAAGGGGGGTCTGACGACGAGCAGTACTTC. It encodes CAWAQGGSDDEQYF.

The CDR3 here is CASTSNRDARDTGEQYF. The CDR3 DNA follows: TGTGCCAGTACCTCTAACCGGGACGCCAGGGATACGGGCGAGCAGTACTTC. The V call is TRBV19, the J call TRBJ2-7; either TRBD1 or TRBD2 may fit D (5 bases each). CDR3 size: 17 residues. With 7 bases removed from V and 6 bases from J, the gap between germline ends came to 28 bases. The germline V gene has CDR1 LNHDA and CDR2 SQIVND (reference sequence).

The rearrangement links TRBV5-4 to TRBJ2-3; 7 nucleotides agree with TRBD1. The CDR3 is made up of 16 amino acids. The germline gives CDR1 SGHNT, CDR2 YYREEE (reference sequence). V lost 0 bases and J lost 0; bases outside the gene matches: 4. The CDR3 loop is CASSLAGTASTDTQYF. CDR3 sequence (DNA): TGTGCCAGCAGCTTGGCCGGGACAGCGAGCACAGATACGCAGTATTTT. Based on the CDR3 plus reference TRBV5-4 and TRBJ2-3, the full variable domain is ETGVTQSPTHLIKTRGQQVTLRCSSQSGHNTVSWYQQALGQGPQFIFQYYREEENGRGNFPPRFSGLQFPNYSSELNVNALELDDSALYLCASSLAGTASTDTQYFGPGTRLTVL.

The chain has TRBV5-6 and TRBJ2-7, with D tentatively TRBD1 or TRBD2 (5 bases each). Germline CDR1 and CDR2: SGHDT and YYEEEE. The V end was cut by 0 bases, the J end by 5 bases, with 12 bases between. The CDR3 has 14 amino acids. CDR3 sequence: CASSLVAGGDEQYF. In nucleotides, the CDR3 is TGTGCCAGCAGCTTGGTGGCTGGGGGTGACGAGCAGTACTTC.

This clone was recorded a few times. The gene calls are TRBV5-8 and TRBJ2-7; D possibly corresponds to TRBD2 (7 bases). The ends were cut back, 1 base at V and 5 bases at J, with 16 bases in the middle. Germline V gene data show CDR1 as SGHTS and CDR2 as YDEGEE. The CDR3 consists of 15 residues. The CDR3 nucleotides are TGTGCCAGCAGCTTGTGGGTCAGGGGAGGGAACGAGCAGTACTTC. It codes for CASSLWVRGGNEQYF.

The chain employs TRBV6-5 and TRBJ2-3; D might be TRBD1 (5 bases). Deletions cut 7 bases from V and 4 bases from J, with 15 bases between. Germline values: CDR1 MNHEY, CDR2 SVGAGI. The CDR3 has 14 residues. The CDR3 sequence is CASTQGAHSDTQYF. CDR3 in DNA: TGTGCCAGCACCCAAGGGGCCCATTCAGATACGCAGTATTTT.

This rearrangement joins TRBV14 to TRBJ2-7; D is unresolved. This CDR3 contains 15 residues. Germline lookup yields CDR1 SGHDN and CDR2 FVKESK. The V gene lost 0 bases and the J gene lost 2 bases, with 11 bases spanning the gap. The CDR3 protein is CASSQDRVDAYEQYF. The CDR3 DNA reads as TGTGCCAGCAGCCAAGATCGGGTGGACGCCTACGAGCAGTACTTC.

This clone occurred a few times. The J gene is TRBJ2-1, the V gene TRBV18; 11 bases align to TRBD2. Germline CDR1 reads KGHSH; CDR2 reads LQKENI. CDR3 length: 17 amino acids. V was pared by 3 bases and J by 7 bases, with 11 bases of the junction left unmatched. CDR3 region: CASSPIAPTSGKNEQFF. CDR3 coding DNA: TGTGCCAGCTCACCTATCGCCCCGACTAGCGGGAAGAATGAGCAGTTCTTC.

As for this clone: The germline gene is not matched at one end of the junction; a read error may be the cause. Different DNA sequences within this sample yield the same CDR3. The genes are TRBV18 and TRBJ1-2, with 8 nucleotides matching TRBD1. Germline V gives CDR1 KGHSH, CDR2 LQKENI. The CDR3 is 13 residues long. The CDR3, as DNA: TGTGCCAGCTCATTGACAGGGGACTATGGCTACACTTTC. It codes for CASSLTGDYGYTF.

The V gene is TRBV5-4, the J gene TRBJ1-6; D possibly corresponds to TRBD1 (6 bases). The V gene lost 1 base and the J gene lost 6 bases, with 11 bases spanning the gap. The CDR3 totals 15 residues. The germline V gene encodes CDR1 SGHNT and CDR2 YYREEE (reference sequence). The CDR3 sequence: CASSLQQGFNSPLHF. The CDR3 bases are TGTGCCAGCAGCTTGCAACAGGGATTTAATTCACCCCTCCACTTT.

The rearrangement links TRBV19 to TRBJ1-3; D is perhaps TRBD1 (5 bases). The CDR3 spans 15 residues. Looked up from germline, CDR1 is LNHDA and CDR2 is SQIVND (reference sequence). Trimming removed 11 bases at V and 0 bases at J, with 17 bases between. The CDR3 DNA is TGTGCCGCGAGACAGCCGAACTTCTCTGGAAACACCATATATTTT. As protein: CAARQPNFSGNTIYF.

The genes are TRBV4-1 and TRBJ2-7, with 10 nucleotides matching TRBD1. CDR3 length: 16 amino acids. Germline V CDR1 and CDR2: MGHRA, YSYEKL. The trim removed 1 base at V and 4 bases at J, leaving 7 bases unmatched. The chain's CDR3 is CASSQGKGQGRYEQYF. The CDR3 nucleotides read TGCGCCAGCAGCCAAGGCAAGGGACAGGGGCGGTACGAGCAGTACTTC.